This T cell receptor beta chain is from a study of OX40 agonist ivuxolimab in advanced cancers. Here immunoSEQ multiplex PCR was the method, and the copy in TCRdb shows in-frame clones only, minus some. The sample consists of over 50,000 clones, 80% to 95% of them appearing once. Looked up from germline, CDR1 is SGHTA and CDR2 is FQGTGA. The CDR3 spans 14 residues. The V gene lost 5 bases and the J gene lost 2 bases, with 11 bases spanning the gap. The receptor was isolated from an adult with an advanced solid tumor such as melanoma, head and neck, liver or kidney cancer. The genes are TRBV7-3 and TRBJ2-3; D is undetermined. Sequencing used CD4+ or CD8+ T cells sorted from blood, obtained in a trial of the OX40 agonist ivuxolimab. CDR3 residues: CASSGPGDTDTQYF. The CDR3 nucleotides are TGTGCCAGCAGCGGCCCTGGGGACACAGATACGCAGTATTTT.